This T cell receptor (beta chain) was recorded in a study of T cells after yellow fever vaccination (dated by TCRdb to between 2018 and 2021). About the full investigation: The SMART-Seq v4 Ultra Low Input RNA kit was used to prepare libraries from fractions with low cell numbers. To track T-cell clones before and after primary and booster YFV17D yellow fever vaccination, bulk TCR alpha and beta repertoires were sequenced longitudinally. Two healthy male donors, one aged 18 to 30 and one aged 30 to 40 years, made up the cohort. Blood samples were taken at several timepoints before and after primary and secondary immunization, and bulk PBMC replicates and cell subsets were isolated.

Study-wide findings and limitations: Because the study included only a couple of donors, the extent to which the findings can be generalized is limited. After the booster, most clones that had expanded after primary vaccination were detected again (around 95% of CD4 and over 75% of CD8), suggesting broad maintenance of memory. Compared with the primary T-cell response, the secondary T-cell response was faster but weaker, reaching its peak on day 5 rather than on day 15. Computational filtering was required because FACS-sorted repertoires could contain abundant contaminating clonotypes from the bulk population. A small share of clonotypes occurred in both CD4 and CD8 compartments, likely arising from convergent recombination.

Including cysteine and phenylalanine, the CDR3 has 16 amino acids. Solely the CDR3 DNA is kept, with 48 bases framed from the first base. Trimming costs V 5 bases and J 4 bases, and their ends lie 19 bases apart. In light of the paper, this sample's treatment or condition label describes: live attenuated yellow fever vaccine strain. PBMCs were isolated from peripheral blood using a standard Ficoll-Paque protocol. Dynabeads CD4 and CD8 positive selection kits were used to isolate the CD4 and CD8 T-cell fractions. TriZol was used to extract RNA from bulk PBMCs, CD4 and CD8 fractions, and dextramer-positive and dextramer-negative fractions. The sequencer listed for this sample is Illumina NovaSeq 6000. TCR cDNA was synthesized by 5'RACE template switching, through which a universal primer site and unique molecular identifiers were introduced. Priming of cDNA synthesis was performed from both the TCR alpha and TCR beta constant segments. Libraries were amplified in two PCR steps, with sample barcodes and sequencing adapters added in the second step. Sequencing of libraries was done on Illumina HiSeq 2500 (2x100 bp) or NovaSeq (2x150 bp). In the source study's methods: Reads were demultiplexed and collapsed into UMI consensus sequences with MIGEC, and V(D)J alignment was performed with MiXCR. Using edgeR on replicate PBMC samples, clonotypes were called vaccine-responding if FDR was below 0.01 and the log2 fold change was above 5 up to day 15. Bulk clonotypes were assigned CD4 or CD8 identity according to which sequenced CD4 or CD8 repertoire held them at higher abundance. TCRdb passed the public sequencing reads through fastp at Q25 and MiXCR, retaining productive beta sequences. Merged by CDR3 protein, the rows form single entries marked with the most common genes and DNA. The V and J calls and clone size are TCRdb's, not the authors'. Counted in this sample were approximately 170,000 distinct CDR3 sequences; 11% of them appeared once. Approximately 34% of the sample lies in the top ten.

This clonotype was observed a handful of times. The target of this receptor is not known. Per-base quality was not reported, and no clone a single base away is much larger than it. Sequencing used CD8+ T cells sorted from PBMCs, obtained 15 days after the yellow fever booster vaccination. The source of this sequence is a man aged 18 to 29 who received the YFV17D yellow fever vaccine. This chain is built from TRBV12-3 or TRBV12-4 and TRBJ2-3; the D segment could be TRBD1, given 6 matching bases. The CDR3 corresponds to CASSPRTEEVPDTQYF. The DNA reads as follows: TGTGCCAGCAGTCCCAGGACAGAGGAGGTTCCAGATACGCAGTATTTT.